These T cell receptor beta chains were read from a single sample in a study of T-cell reconstitution after alpha-beta-depleted transplantation in children. TCRdb analysed the PCR reads with MiXCR anew, one entry per CDR3 protein. Of 600,000 to 700,000 distinct CDR3 sequences listed, about 15% are singletons. The material sequenced was PBMCs from the stem cell graft donor, taken from the stem cell graft. These receptors came from a human donor who donated a stem cell graft to a child with acute myeloid leukemia. Each CDR3 is given without its conserved first and last residue.

v_call | cdr3_aa
TRBV5-1 | ASSQEGTVGNTIY
TRBV6-1 | ASSLTGSPNYGYT
TRBV6-5 | ASSYGQGRVYGYT
TRBV20-1 | SATPKGWYQETQY
TRBV25-1 | ASSPYSGQGIGEQF
TRBV5-4 | ASSGGTGGLGELF
TRBV20-1 | SARDIRWTADSYEQY
TRBV7-9 | ASSLAPAGGYT
TRBV20-1 | SASPGGDGYT
TRBV20-1 | SARDPGGTSHNEQF
TRBV7-2 | ASSQETGVSNQPQH
TRBV10-3 | AHGAGLRGTNYGYT
TRBV6-2/TRBV6-3 | ASSYEAGGYHEQF
TRBV29-1 | SAGRSGDQPQH
TRBV7-2 | ASSWANTEAF
TRBV6-2/TRBV6-3 | ASSRPGGSGLAGRGNTQY
TRBV20-1 | SARDLDSPNTGELF
TRBV29-1 | SVETHGEGVDYEQY
TRBV9 | ASSANREPNYGYT
TRBV7-2 | ASSSGGASYNEQF
TRBV11-2 | ASSFPIAGGEITDTQY
TRBV20-1 | SARDLMDSRSNEQF
TRBV4-2 | ASSQGQNNQPQH
TRBV6-5 | ASSYLDREETQY
TRBV29-1 | SVVRGRTEAF
TRBV7-6 | ASSHRDCLGAQY
TRBV12-3/TRBV12-4 | ASSITGTGTYEQY
TRBV27 | ASRRTVYEQY
TRBV15 | ATSRDLGRVQPQH
TRBV20-1 | SARDSAGDQPQH
TRBV4-1 | ASSQEQGTNYGYT
TRBV12-3/TRBV12-4 | ASSPWGQGGGQPQH
TRBV7-2 | ASSGYTNTGELF
TRBV9 | ASSRAGHSTGELF
TRBV20-1 | SARGVREGAGHEQY
TRBV7-9 | ASSFKRGGAGELF
TRBV20-1 | SARRESDIQY
TRBV5-6 | ASSLGSSGGLGEQF
TRBV24-1 | ATSDWGESSYNEQF
TRBV7-9 | ASSLVGLENEQF
TRBV15 | ATSRGVQETQY
TRBV20-1 | SARDVETGGYNEQF
TRBV20-1 | SASTAGTKETQY
TRBV20-1 | SALPGRKYTQY
TRBV24-1 | ATSGGPYQETQY
TRBV28 | ASSITGIGNQPQH
TRBV5-5 | ASSLDFAEGNEQF
TRBV7-9 | ASSLDRLRTDTQY
TRBV20-1 | SARDDRGGNQPQH
TRBV7-9 | ASSLEGAARLH
TRBV10-3 | AIRAVSNEKLF
TRBV4-3 | ASSPRASYYEQY
TRBV4-1 | ASSQGSDTQY
TRBV4-1 | ASSQEEGRRGYT